This entry lists 4 T cell receptor beta chains sequenced from one sample in a study of tumor-infiltrating lymphocytes in oesophageal squamous cell carcinoma. TCRdb called the PCR reads again in MiXCR, with one record for every CDR3 protein. The data hold 20,000 to 25,000 distinct CDR3 sequences, with approximately 34% observed a single time. The specimen sequenced was esophageal tumor tissue. The receptors were gathered from a female donor with esophageal squamous cell carcinoma.

V and J are TRBV7-2 and TRBJ2-1; 9 bases agree with TRBD1. This CDR3 has 21 residues. Germline CDR1 is SGHTA and CDR2 is FQGNSA. Trimming cost V 5 bases and J 0 bases; bases outside gene matches: 20. CDR3 in amino acids: CASSTRDRDLLSFSSYNEQFF. The CDR3 DNA reads as TGTGCCAGCAGCACCCGGGACAGGGACCTTCTCTCCTTTAGCTCCTACAATGAGCAGTTCTTC.

V usage is TRBV12-3 or TRBV12-4 and J usage is TRBJ2-1; D gene uncertain. The DNA end is more similar to TRBJ2-7, so the J call may be wrong. The CDR3 totals 13 residues. CDR3 in DNA: TGTGCCAGCAGTTTTCGAACCTCCTACGAGCAGTACTTC. Its translation is CASSFRTSYEQYF.

This clonotype is termed medium-sized. CDR3 nucleotides: TGTGCCGCGGCCGACTCGTTCTCCTACAATGAGCAGTTCTTC. It encodes CAAADSFSYNEQFF. The rearrangement links TRBV7-2 to TRBJ2-1; no reliable D call. Germline V gives CDR1 SGHTA, CDR2 FQGNSA. V gave up 11 bases and J gave up 0 bases, with 14 bases separating them. The CDR3 length is 14 residues.

This CDR3 is CSAQDPSQRHSPLHF. CDR3 sequence (DNA): TGCAGTGCGCAAGATCCTAGTCAGAGGCATTCACCCCTCCACTTT. This chain connects TRBV20-1 to TRBJ1-6; the D is unclear. Germline V gives CDR1 DFQATT, CDR2 SNEGSKA (reference sequence). The CDR3 length is 15 residues. Trimming removed 6 bases at V and 8 bases at J, with 20 bases between.